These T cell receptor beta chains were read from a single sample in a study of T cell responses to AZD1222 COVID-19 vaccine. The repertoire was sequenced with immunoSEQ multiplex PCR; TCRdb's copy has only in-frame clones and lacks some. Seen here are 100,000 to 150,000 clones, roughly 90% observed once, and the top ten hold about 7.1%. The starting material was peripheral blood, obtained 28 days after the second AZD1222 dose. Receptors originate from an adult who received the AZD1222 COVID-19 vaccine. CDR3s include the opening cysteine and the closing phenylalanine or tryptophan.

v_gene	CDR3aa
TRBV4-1	CASSQEWSQFYGYTF
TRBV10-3	CAISEGQEKLFF
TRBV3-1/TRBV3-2	CASSQGSGGTEAFF
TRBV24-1	CATGENTGELFF
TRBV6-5	CASNKLADPYNEQFF
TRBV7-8	CASSRLLLKYGYTF
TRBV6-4	CASGGDSYSNQPQHF
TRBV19	CASSISRGQETQYF
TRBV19	CASSPGQAQYEQYF
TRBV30	CAWSAGGDHEQYF
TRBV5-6	CASSLGSIDEAFF
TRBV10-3	CAIVGGGNTIYF
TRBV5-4	CASSFWGLPNEKLFF
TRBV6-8	CASSPKGVTEAFF
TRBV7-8	CASSLRDGSSYEQYF
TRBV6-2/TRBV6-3	CASSYTTGSSEQYF
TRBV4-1	CASSQDLWRGEVGELFF
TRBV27	CASSSGTGPYEQYF
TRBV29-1	CSVEGALGQPQHF
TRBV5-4	CASSRTGKKNTEAFF
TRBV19	CASSIVGGDPLEQYF
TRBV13	CASNPRGLAGGSYNEQFF
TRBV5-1	CASSLQVAEKLFF
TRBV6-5	CASRRTGDSNQPQHF
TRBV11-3	CASSLVSRLADLRGQYF
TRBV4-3	CASSQEPSGVYTGELFF
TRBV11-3	CASSPLPGLAGFSSYNEQFF
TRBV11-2	CASSLNSGTGREKLFF
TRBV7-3	CASSLWAETHEQYF
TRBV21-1	CASSKCPGYSYNEQFF
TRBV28	CASSWGRGNTEAFF